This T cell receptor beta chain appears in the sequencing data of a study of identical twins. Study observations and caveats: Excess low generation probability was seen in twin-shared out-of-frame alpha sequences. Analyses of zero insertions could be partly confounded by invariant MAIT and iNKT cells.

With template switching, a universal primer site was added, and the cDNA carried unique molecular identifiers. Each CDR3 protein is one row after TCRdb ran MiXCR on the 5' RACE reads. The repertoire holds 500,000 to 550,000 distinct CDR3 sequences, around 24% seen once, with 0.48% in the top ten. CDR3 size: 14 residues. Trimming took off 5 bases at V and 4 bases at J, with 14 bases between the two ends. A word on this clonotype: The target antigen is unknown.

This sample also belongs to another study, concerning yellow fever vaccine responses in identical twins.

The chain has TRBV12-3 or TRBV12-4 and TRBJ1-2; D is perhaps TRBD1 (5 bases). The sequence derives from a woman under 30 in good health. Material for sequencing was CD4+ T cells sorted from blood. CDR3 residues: CASSGETDIYGYTF. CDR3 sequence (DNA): TGTGCCAGCAGTGGGGAGACAGACATCTATGGCTACACCTTC.